Below, 19 T cell receptor beta chains from the same sample are listed, as sequenced in a study of breast tumors, draining lymph nodes, adjacent tissues (dated by TCRdb to the mid-2010s). Library prep was done by multiplex PCR. Sequencing used an Illumina HiSeq 2000. TCRdb itself trimmed the public reads at Q25 with fastp, ran MiXCR and retained productive beta chains. Every CDR3 protein is listed once, alongside the most common genes and DNA of its rows. Recorded for this sample are 45,000 or so distinct CDR3 sequences; about 23% of them occurred a single time. The ten largest account for 7.5% to 9.5% of the sample. The sequencing sample was made of breast tumor tissue. Every receptor here comes from a female donor with breast cancer. Some clones in this sample may be carry-over from other donors' samples.

A word on this clonotype: A much larger clonotype is one base distant, so this may be a read error. The chain recombines TRBV19 with TRBJ1-2; no clear D gene. The V and J ends lost 4 bases and 0 bases respectively, with 15 bases between them. The CDR3 has 16 residues. CDR1 is LNHDA and CDR2 is SQIVND in the germline V gene (reference sequence). The CDR3 sequence is CASSRGWANANYGYTF. The CDR3 nucleotides are TGTGCCAGTAGTAGAGGATGGGCGAACGCTAACTATGGCTACACCTTC.

For this clonotype: This could be a read error, since a much larger clone is one nucleotide away. The rearrangement joins TRBV7-6 to TRBJ2-1; TRBD2 aligns across 8 bases. This CDR3 is built from 15 residues. From germline, CDR1 is SGHVS and CDR2 FNYEAQ. As DNA, the CDR3 is TGTGCCAGCGGCTTAGGTAGCGGGGATAACAATGAGCAGTTCTTC. Amino acid sequence: CASGLGSGDNNEQFF.

This clonotype has ten or more counts. The chain uses TRBV18 and TRBJ1-6; TRBD1 matches at 9 bases. V gave up 2 bases and J gave up 6 bases; unmatched junction bases: 5. This CDR3 region has 16 residues. The germline V gene has CDR1 KGHSH and CDR2 LQKENI. As DNA, the CDR3 is TGTGCCAGCTCACCATCCGGGACAGGGAGTAATTCACCCCTCCACTTT. It yields the protein CASSPSGTGSNSPLHF.

This clonotype was observed many times. This chain connects TRBV6-1 to TRBJ2-2, with 8 bases matching TRBD1. CDR1 is MNHNS, CDR2 SASEGT, per germline. The CDR3 extends over 14 amino acids. Losses at the gene ends were 10 bases for V and 0 bases for J; bases not matched to a gene: 4. The CDR3 DNA is TGTGCCACACAACAGGGGGCGAACACCGGGGAGCTGTTTTTT. It is translated as CATQQGANTGELFF.

Ten or more counts support this clonotype. The chain carries TRBV20-1 and TRBJ2-3, with a tentative D call TRBD2 (7 bases). V was cut by 1 base and J by 2 bases, with 13 bases left in between. Germline V gene data show CDR1 as DFQATT and CDR2 as SNEGSKA (reference sequence). The CDR3 extends over 15 amino acids. CDR3 nucleotides: TGCAGTGCTAGAGTTGGGGGGGCCTTCACAGATACGCAGTATTTT. Its translation is CSARVGGAFTDTQYF.

The sample holds a few counts of this clonotype. The V gene is TRBV5-1, the J gene TRBJ2-3; D not certain. V was pared by 4 bases and J by 6 bases, with 6 bases between. This CDR3 has 11 residues. From germline, CDR1 is SGHRS and CDR2 YFSETQ. CDR3 coding DNA: TGCGCCAGCAGCATTTCCGATACGCAGTATTTT. It yields the protein CASSISDTQYF.

This clonotype was seen many times. At one of its ends the junction is not consistent with the germline gene, which may arise from a read error. This chain connects TRBV7-7 to TRBJ2-3; no clear D gene. The CDR3 has 15 amino acids. The germline V gene encodes CDR1 SSHAT and CDR2 FNYEAQ (reference sequence). The DNA for the CDR3 is TGTGCTAGCAGCTTAGGAAGTTTAGGCACAGATACGCAGTATTTT. Translated, it gives CASSLGSLGTDTQYF.

About this clonotype itself: A much larger clone is a single base away; this may be a read error. The rearrangement links TRBV18 to TRBJ2-1; TRBD2 is a possible D gene (6 bases). Per germline, CDR1 KGHSH and CDR2 LQKENI. This CDR3 region has 12 residues. CDR3 DNA sequence: TGTGCCAGCTCACCACCGAGCGGGTATCGGTCCTTC. Translation gives CASSPPSGYRSF.

The CDR3 here is CASNSPAQGNTIYF. CDR3 in DNA: TGTGCCAGCAACTCGCCGGCCCAGGGAAACACCATATATTTT. This chain links TRBV2 with TRBJ1-3; D is uncertain. Germline V gives CDR1 SNHLY, CDR2 FYNNEI. Deletions cut 7 bases from V and 4 bases from J, with 14 bases between. This CDR3 region has 14 residues.

This chain connects TRBV28 to TRBJ2-7, with a tentative D call TRBD1 (5 bases). The germline CDR1 and CDR2 sequences are MDHEN and SYDVKM. V was trimmed by 6 bases and J by 5 bases, leaving 17 bases between them. CDR3 length: 14 residues. CDR3 protein: CASRGGALGNEQYF. CDR3 DNA sequence: TGTGCCAGCAGAGGTGGGGCCCTCGGCAACGAGCAGTACTTC.

In this sample, this clonotype turned up many times. The V call is TRBV12-3 or TRBV12-4, the J call TRBJ1-5, with 8 nucleotides matching TRBD1. This CDR3 is built from 16 residues. After removal of 1 base from V and 3 bases from J, the junction contained 5 bases not matched to a gene. CDR3 DNA: TGTGCCAGCAGTTTAGGCAGGGGGCAACACAATCAGCCCCAGCATTTT. Translated: CASSLGRGQHNQPQHF.

This clonotype has at least ten counts. This chain joins TRBV27 and TRBJ2-3; 12 bases are shared with TRBD2. CDR1 and CDR2 (germline): MNHEY, SMNVEV (reference sequence). This CDR3 is built from 16 residues. V trimming: 5 bases; J trimming: 2 bases; junction bases outside the gene matches: 5. CDR3 sequence (DNA): TGTGCCAGCAGTCCCCTAGCGGGAGGGGACACAGATACGCAGTATTTT. Its protein product is CASSPLAGGDTDTQYF.

This clonotype was recorded at least ten times. This rearrangement joins TRBV20-1 to TRBJ2-3; 10 nucleotides align to TRBD1. CDR3 length: 16 amino acids. Germline V gene lookup returns CDR1 DFQATT and CDR2 SNEGSKA (reference sequence). Trimming at V came to 2 bases and at J to 2 bases, leaving 7 bases not matched to a gene. CDR3 protein: CSARNTGTGDTDTQYF. The CDR3 coding sequence is TGCAGTGCTAGAAATACCGGGACAGGGGACACAGATACGCAGTATTTT.

This clonotype has at least ten counts. The V gene is TRBV6-2 or TRBV6-3, the J gene TRBJ1-6; TRBD1 matches 8 bases. Looked up from germline, CDR1 is MNHEY and CDR2 is SVGEGT. V shed 6 bases, J shed 8 bases, and the junction held 15 bases outside the gene matches. The CDR3 contains 17 residues. This chain's CDR3 is CASRTLPGQGFHSPLHF. The CDR3 DNA is TGTGCCAGCAGAACATTACCCGGACAGGGTTTCCATTCACCCCTCCACTTT.

On this clonotype itself: An end of the junction differs from the germline gene, which may be a read error. The chain carries TRBV20-1 and TRBJ1-5; D gene unclear. The germline V gene has CDR1 DFQATT and CDR2 SNEGSKA (reference sequence). The CDR3 runs 15 residues. Here the CDR3 reads CSATVPQGGNRPRHF. The CDR3 region has the DNA TGCAGTGCCACGGTCCCCCAAGGAGGCAATCGGCCCCGGCATTTT.

This clonotype was seen ten or more times. The chain recombines TRBV20-1 with TRBJ2-7, with 8 bases fitting TRBD2. Germline-derived CDR1 and CDR2 are DFQATT and SNEGSKA (reference sequence). V shed 0 bases and J 1 base; nucleotides not matched to a gene: 8. This CDR3 comprises 16 residues. The CDR3 DNA sequence: TGCAGTGCTAGAGATTGGCGGGAGGAGGGGTCCTACGAGCAGTACTTC. This encodes CSARDWREEGSYEQYF.

This clonotype was found many times. Relative to the germline gene, one junction end is altered; a read error may explain this. The V and J genes are TRBV7-7 and TRBJ2-1; the D is unclear. CDR3 length: 13 amino acids. Germline loops: CDR1 SSHAT, CDR2 FNYEAQ (reference sequence). As DNA, the CDR3 is TGTGCTAGCAGCTCCCGATACCTTAGTGAGCAGTTCTTC. The encoded protein is CASSSRYLSEQFF.

About this clonotype: A much larger clone differs from this one at a single base, so this may be a read error. The J gene is TRBJ2-2, the V gene TRBV4-1; 8 bases fit TRBD2. V was clipped by 2 bases and J by 5 bases; unmatched bases: 4. The germline gives CDR1 MGHRA, CDR2 YSYEKL. The CDR3 has 15 residues. The CDR3 sequence is CASSQTRGGTGELFF. The CDR3 DNA reads TGCGCCAGCAGCCAAACCCGGGGGGGGACCGGGGAGCTGTTTTTT.

This clonotype showed up many times. The rearrangement links TRBV27 to TRBJ2-2; 12 bases are a match to TRBD2. This CDR3 has 14 residues. V was pared by 6 bases and J by 4 bases, with 0 bases of the junction left unmatched. Germline V gene data show CDR1 as MNHEY and CDR2 as SMNVEV (reference sequence). The CDR3 DNA sequence: TGTGCCAGCAGGACTAGCGGGAGCACCGGGGAGCTGTTTTTT. Its translation is CASRTSGSTGELFF.